Here is one T cell receptor beta chain with its context. From germline, CDR1 is MNHEY and CDR2 SMNVEV (reference sequence). This CDR3 has 12 amino acids. V was clipped by 6 bases and J by 4 bases, with 7 bases between them. The data derive from a study of technical replicates of blood from a handful of donors. TCRdb keeps only in-frame clones here, not all; method: immunoSEQ multiplex PCR. The repertoire holds over 85,000 clones, approximately 94% seen once, with about 0.35% in the top ten. The source is a human donor in good health. Sequences were obtained from T cells isolated from PBMCs. This chain links TRBV27 with TRBJ1-5; D possibly corresponds to TRBD1 (5 bases). The DNA of the CDR3 is TGTGCCAGCAGAAGGGGAAATCAGCCCCAGCATTTT. This sequence encodes CASRRGNQPQHF.